The clone carrying this T cell receptor beta chain has at least ten counts. CDR3 length equals 15 residues. Trimming stripped 3 bases from V and 4 bases from J, with 15 bases between. CDR1 SGHNT and CDR2 YYREEE come from the germline V gene (reference sequence). The data originate from a study of T cells of healthy individuals. TCRdb itself ran the 5' RACE reads through MiXCR, one entry per CDR3 protein. The data show tens of thousands of distinct CDR3 sequences, around 15% seen once. The sequence was collected from a human donor in good health. The chain carries TRBV5-4 and TRBJ2-3, with D possibly TRBD1 on 6 matching bases. CDR3 region: CASSSEWDNSDTQYF. Here the CDR3 DNA reads TGTGCCAGCAGCTCCGAATGGGACAACTCAGATACGCAGTATTTT. Full variable domain (missing parts from reference TRBV5-4 and TRBJ2-3): ETGVTQSPTHLIKTRGQQVTLRCSSQSGHNTVSWYQQALGQGPQFIFQYYREEENGRGNFPPRFSGLQFPNYSSELNVNALELDDSALYLCASSSEWDNSDTQYFGPGTRLTVL.